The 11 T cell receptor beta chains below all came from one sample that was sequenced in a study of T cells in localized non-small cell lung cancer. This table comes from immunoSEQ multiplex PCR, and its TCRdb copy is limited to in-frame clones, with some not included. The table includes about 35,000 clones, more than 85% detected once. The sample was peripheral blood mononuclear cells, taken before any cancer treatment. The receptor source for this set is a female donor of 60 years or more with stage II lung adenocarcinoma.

CDR3 in amino acids: CASSLRAGGFYGYTF. The CDR3 DNA follows: TGTGCCAGCAGCTTACGGGCAGGGGGGTTTTATGGCTACACCTTC. V usage is TRBV7-2 and J usage is TRBJ1-2, with 7 bases that match TRBD1. The V gene's germline CDR1 is SGHTA and CDR2 FQGNSA. CDR3 size: 15 residues. V trimming: 2 bases; J trimming: 5 bases; junction bases outside the gene matches: 8.

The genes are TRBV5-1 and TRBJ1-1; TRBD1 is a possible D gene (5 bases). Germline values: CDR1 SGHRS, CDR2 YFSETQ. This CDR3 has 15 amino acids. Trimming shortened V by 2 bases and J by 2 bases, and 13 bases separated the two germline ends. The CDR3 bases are TGCGCCAGCAGCTTTGGGGCAGGCTTAAACACTGAAGCTTTCTTT. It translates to CASSFGAGLNTEAFF.

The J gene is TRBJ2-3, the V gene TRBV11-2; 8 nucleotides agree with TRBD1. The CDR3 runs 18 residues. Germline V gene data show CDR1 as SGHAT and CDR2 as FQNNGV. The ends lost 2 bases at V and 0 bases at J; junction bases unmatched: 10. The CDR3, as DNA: TGTGCCAGCAGCTTAAGGATGCCAGGGGGCGCAAGCACAGATACGCAGTATTTT. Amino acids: CASSLRMPGGASTDTQYF.

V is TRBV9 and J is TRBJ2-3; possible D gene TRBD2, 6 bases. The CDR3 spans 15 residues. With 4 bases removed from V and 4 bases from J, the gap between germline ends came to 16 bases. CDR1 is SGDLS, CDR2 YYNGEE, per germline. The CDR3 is CASSPHASVSDTQYF. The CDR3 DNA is TGTGCCAGCAGCCCCCATGCTAGCGTTTCAGATACGCAGTATTTT.

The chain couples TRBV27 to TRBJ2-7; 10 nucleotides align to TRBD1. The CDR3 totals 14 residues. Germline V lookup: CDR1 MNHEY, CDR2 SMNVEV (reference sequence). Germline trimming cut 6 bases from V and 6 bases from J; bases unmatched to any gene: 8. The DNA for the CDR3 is TGTGCCAGCAGGGTCGGGACAGGGGTCTCCGAGCAGTACTTC. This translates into CASRVGTGVSEQYF.

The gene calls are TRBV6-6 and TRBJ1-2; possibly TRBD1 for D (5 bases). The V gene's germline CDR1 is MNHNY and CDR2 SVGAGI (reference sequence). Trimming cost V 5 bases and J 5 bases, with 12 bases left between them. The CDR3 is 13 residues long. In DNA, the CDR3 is TGTGCCAGCAGTCCCGACGGGGCGTATGGCTACACCTTC. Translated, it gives CASSPDGAYGYTF.

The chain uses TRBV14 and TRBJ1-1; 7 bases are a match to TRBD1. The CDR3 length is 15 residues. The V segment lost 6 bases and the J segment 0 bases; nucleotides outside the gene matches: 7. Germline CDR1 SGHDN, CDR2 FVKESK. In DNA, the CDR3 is TGTGCCAGCAGTGACAGGGCTTACATGAACACTGAAGCTTTCTTT. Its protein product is CASSDRAYMNTEAFF.

Here the CDR3 DNA reads TGTGCCAGCAGAGATCATAACAGGGGGCTTGGAGAGACCCAGTACTTC. This codes for CASRDHNRGLGETQYF. This chain joins TRBV5-6 and TRBJ2-5; 9 nucleotides line up with TRBD1. The CDR3 covers 16 residues. J lost 4 bases, V lost 5 bases, and 12 bases had no gene match. The V gene's germline CDR1 is SGHDT and CDR2 YYEEEE. The full variable domain, in which reference TRBV5-6 and TRBJ2-5 provide the parts outside the CDR3, is DAGVTQSPTHLIKTRGQQVTLRCSPKSGHDTVSWYQQALGQGPQFIFQYYEEEERQRGNFPDRFSGHQFPNYSSELNVNALLLGDSALYLCASRDHNRGLGETQYFGPGTRLLVL.

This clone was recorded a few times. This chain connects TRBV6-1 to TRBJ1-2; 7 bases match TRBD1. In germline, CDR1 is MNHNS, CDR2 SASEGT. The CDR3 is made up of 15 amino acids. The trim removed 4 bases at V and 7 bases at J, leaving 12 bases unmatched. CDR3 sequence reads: CASSAGTANTGGYTF. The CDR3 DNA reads TGTGCCAGCAGTGCGGGGACAGCGAATACAGGTGGCTACACCTTC.

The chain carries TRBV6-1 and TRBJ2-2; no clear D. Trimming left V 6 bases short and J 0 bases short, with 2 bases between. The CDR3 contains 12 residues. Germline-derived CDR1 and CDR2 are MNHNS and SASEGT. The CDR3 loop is CASRTNTGELFF. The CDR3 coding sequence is TGTGCCAGCAGAACGAACACCGGGGAGCTGTTTTTT.

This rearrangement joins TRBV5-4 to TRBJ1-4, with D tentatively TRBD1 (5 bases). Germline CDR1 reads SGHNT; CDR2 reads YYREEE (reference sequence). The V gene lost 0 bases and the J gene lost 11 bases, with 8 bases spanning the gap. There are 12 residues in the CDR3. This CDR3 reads CASSLDQGKLFF. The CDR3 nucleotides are TGTGCCAGCAGCTTGGACCAGGGTAAACTGTTTTTT.